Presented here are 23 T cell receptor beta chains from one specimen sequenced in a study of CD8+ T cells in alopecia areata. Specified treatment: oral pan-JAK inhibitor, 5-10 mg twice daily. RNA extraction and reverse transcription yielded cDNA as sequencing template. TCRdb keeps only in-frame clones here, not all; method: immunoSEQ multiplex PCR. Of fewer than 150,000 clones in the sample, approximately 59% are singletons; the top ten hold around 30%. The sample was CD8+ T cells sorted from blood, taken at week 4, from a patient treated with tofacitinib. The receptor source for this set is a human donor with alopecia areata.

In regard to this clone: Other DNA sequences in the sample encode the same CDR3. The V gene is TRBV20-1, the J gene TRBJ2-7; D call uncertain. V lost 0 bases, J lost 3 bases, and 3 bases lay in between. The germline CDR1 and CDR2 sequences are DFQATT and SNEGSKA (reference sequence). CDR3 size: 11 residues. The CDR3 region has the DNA TGCAGTGCTAGAGAGAGCTACGAGCAGTACTTC. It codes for CSARESYEQYF.

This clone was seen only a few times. For the CDR3, the DNA is TGTGCCAGCATTGGATCAGATACGCAGTATTTT. This gives the protein CASIGSDTQYF. The chain employs TRBV11-2 and TRBJ2-3, with D hard to call. This CDR3 has 11 amino acids. V gave up 7 bases and J gave up 4 bases, with 6 bases separating them. Germline lookup yields CDR1 SGHAT and CDR2 FQNNGV.

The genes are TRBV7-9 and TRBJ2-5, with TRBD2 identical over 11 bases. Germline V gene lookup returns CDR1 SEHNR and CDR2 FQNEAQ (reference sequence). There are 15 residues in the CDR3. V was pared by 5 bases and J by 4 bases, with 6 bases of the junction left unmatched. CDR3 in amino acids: CASSPPGTSGETQYF. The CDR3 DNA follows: TGTGCCAGCAGCCCTCCCGGGACTAGCGGAGAGACCCAGTACTTC.

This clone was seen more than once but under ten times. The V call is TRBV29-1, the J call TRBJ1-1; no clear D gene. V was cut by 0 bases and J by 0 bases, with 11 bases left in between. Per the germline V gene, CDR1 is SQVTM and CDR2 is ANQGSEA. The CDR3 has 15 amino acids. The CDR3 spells CSVEDREALNTEAFF. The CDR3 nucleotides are TGCAGCGTTGAAGATCGTGAGGCCCTGAACACTGAAGCTTTCTTT.

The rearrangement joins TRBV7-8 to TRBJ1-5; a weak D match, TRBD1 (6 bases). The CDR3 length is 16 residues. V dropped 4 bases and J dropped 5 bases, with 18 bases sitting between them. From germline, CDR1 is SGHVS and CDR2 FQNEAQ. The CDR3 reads CASSSAGVRGDQPQHF. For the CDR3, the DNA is TGTGCCAGCAGCTCGGCAGGGGTAAGGGGCGATCAGCCCCAGCATTTT.

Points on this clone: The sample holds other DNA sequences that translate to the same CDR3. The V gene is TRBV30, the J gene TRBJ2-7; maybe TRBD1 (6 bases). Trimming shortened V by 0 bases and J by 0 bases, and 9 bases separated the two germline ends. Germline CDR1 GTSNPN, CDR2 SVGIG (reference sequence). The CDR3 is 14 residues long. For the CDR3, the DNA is TGTGCCTGGAGTGTGGGGGACACCTCCTACGAGCAGTACTTC. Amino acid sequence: CAWSVGDTSYEQYF.

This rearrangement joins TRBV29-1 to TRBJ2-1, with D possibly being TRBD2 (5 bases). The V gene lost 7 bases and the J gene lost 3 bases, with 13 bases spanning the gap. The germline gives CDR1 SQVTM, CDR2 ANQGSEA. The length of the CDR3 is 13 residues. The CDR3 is CSAILANYNEQFF. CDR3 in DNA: TGCAGCGCTATTCTAGCAAACTACAATGAGCAGTTCTTC.

The CDR3 loop reads CASSQDRAGGQYEQYF. The CDR3 coding sequence is TGCGCCAGCAGCCAAGATCGGGCAGGGGGCCAATACGAGCAGTACTTC. J is TRBJ2-7 and V is TRBV4-3, with TRBD1 identical over 8 bases. After removal of 0 bases from V and 4 bases from J, the junction contained 8 bases not matched to a gene. The germline CDR1 and CDR2 sequences are LGHNA and YSLEER. The CDR3 totals 16 residues.

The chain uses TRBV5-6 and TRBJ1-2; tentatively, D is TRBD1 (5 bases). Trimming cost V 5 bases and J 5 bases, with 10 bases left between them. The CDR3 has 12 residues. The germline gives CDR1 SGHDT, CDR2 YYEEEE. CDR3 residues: CASSDRQYGYTF. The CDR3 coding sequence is TGTGCCAGCAGTGATCGACAGTATGGCTACACCTTC.

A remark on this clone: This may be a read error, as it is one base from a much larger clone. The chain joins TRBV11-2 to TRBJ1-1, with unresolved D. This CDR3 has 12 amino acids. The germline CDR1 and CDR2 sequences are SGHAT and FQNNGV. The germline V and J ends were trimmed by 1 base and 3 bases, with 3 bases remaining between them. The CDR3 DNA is TGTGCCAGCAGCTTAGGGGACACTGAAGCTTTCTTT. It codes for CASSLGDTEAFF.

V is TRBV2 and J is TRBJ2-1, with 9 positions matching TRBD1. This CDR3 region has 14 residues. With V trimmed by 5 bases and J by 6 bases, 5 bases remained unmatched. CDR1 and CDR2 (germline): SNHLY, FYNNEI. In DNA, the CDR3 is TGTGCCAGCAGTACAGGGGGCCTCTCCAATGAGCAGTTCTTC. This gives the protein CASSTGGLSNEQFF. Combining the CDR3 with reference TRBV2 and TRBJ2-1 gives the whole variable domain EPEVTQTPSHQVTQMGQEVILRCVPISNHLYFYWYRQILGQKVEFLVSFYNNEISEKSEIFDDQFSVERPDGSNFTLKIRSTKLEDSAMYFCASSTGGLSNEQFFGPGTRLTVL.

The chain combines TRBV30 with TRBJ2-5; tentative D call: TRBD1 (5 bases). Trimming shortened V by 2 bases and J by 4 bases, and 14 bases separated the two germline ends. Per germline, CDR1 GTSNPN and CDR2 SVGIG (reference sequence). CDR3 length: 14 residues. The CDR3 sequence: CAWSFGFRVETQYF. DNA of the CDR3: TGTGCCTGGAGTTTTGGGTTCAGGGTAGAGACCCAGTACTTC.

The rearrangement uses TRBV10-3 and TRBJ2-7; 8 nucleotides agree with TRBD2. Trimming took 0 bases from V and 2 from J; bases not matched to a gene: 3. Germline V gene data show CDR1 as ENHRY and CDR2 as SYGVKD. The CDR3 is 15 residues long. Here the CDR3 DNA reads TGTGCCATCAGTGAGTCAGAAGCGGGGGCCTACGAGCAGTACTTC. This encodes CAISESEAGAYEQYF.

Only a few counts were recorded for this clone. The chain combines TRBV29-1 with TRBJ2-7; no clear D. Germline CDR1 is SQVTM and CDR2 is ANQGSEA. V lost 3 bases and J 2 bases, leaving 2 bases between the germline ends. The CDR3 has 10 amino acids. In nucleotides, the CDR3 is TGCAGCGTTGAGACCTACGAGCAGTACTTC. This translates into CSVETYEQYF.

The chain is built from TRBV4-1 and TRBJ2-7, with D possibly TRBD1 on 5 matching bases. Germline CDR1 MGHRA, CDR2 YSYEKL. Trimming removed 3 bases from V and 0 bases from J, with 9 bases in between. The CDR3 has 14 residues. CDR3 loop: CASSQYRSSYEQYF. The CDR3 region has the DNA TGCGCCAGCAGCCAGTACAGGTCCTCCTACGAGCAGTACTTC.

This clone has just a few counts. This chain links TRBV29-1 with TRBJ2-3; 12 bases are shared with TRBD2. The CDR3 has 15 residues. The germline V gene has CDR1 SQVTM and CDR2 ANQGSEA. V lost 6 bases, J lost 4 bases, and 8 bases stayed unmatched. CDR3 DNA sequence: TGCAGCGTGCAAACTAGCGGGGGGTTTTCAGATACGCAGTATTTT. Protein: CSVQTSGGFSDTQYF.

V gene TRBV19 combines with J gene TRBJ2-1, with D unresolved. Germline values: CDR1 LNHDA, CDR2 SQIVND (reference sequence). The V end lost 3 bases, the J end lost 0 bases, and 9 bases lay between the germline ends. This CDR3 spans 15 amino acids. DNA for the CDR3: TGTGCCAGTAGTATCGGGCAGAGCTCCTACAATGAGCAGTTCTTC. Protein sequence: CASSIGQSSYNEQFF.

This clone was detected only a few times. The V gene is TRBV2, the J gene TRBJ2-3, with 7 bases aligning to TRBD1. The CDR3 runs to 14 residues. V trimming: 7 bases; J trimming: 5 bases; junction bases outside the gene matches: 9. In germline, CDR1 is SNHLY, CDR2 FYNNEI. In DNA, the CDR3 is TGTGCCAGCAACTCCGGGACAGACGTAGATACGCAGTATTTT. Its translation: CASNSGTDVDTQYF.

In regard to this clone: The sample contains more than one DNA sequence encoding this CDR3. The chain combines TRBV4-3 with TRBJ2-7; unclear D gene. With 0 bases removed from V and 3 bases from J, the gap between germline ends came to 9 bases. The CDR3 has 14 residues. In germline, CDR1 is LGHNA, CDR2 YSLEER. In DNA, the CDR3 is TGCGCCAGCAGCCAAGATCGGGTCGACTACGAGCAGTACTTC. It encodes CASSQDRVDYEQYF.

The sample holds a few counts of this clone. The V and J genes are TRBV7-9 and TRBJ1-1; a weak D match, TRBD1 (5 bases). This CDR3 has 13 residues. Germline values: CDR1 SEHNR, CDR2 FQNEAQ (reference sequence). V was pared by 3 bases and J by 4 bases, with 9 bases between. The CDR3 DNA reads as TGTGCCAGCAGCTTCGGGGCATCCACTGAAGCTTTCTTT. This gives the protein CASSFGASTEAFF.

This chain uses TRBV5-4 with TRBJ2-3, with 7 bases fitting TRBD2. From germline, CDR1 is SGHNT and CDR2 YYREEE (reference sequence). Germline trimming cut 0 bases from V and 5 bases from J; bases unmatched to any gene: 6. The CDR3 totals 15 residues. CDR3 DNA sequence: TGTGCCAGCAGCTTGGGGCTAGCGGTGGGAGATACGCAGTATTTT. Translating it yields CASSLGLAVGDTQYF. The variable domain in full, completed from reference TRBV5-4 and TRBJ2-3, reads ETGVTQSPTHLIKTRGQQVTLRCSSQSGHNTVSWYQQALGQGPQFIFQYYREEENGRGNFPPRFSGLQFPNYSSELNVNALELDDSALYLCASSLGLAVGDTQYFGPGTRLTVL.

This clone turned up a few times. CDR3 DNA sequence: TGCGCCAGCAGCCAAGATCGGGAGGGAGGGGATGGCTACACCTTC. This sequence encodes CASSQDREGGDGYTF. V and J are TRBV4-3 and TRBJ1-2; D may be TRBD1 (5 bases). The CDR3 consists of 15 residues. V was shortened by 0 bases and J by 6 bases, with 14 bases between the two germline ends. CDR1 is LGHNA, CDR2 YSLEER, per germline.

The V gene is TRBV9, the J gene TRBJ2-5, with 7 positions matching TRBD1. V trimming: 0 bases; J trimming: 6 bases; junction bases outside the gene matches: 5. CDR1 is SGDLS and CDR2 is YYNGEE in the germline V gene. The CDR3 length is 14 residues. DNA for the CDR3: TGTGCCAGCAGCGTAGGACAGGGCTCCCAGACCCAGTACTTC. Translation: CASSVGQGSQTQYF.